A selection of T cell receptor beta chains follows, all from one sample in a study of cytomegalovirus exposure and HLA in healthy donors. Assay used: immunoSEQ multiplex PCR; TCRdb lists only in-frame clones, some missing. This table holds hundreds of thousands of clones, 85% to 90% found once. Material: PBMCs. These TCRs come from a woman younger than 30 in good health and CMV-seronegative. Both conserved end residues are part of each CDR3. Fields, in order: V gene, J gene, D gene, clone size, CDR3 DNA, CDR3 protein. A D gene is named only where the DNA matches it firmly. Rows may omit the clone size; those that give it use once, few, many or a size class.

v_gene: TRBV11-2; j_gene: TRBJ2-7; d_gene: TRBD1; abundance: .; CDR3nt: TGTGCCAGCAGCCACGGGACAGCCTACGAGCAGTACTTC; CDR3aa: CASSHGTAYEQYF
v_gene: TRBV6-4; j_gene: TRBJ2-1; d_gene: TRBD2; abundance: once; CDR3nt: TGTGCCAGCAGTGCCCGCGGGGGGGCCTCCTACAATGAGCAGTTCTTC; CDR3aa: CASSARGGASYNEQFF
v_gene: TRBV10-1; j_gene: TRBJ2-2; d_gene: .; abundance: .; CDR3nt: TGCGCCAGCAGCGGGGAGCCCGGGGAGCTGTTTTTT; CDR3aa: CASSGEPGELFF
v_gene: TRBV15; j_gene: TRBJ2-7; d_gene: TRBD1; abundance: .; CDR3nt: TGTGCCACCAGCAGAGATGGGGGACAGAAGTACTACGAGCAGTACTTC; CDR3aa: CATSRDGGQKYYEQYF
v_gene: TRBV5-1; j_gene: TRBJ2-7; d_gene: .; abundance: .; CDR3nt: TGCGCCAGCAGCTTGGTACCAGGGTGGGGTAACGAGCAGTACTTC; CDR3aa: CASSLVPGWGNEQYF
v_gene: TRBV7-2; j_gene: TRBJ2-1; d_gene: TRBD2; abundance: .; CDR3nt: TGTGCCAGCAGCCTAGTAGCGGGGGGGCCCTACAATGAGCAGTTCTTC; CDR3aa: CASSLVAGGPYNEQFF
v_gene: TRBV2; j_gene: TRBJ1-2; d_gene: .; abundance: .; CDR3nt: TGTGCCAGCAGGGGAGGGAGGGACAACTATGGCTACACCTTC; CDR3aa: CASRGGRDNYGYTF
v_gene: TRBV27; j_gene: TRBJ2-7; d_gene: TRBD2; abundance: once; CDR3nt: TGTGCCAGCAGTTTAAGCGGGGGGGGCATCTACGAGCAGTACTTC; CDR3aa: CASSLSGGGIYEQYF
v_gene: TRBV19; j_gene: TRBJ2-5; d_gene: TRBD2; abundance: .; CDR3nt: TGTGCCAGTAGTATAGTGGGGGGACTAGCGGGTGGGGGTCAAGAGACCCAGTACTTC; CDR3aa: CASSIVGGLAGGGQETQYF
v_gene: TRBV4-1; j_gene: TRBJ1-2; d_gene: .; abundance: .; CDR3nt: TGCGCCAGCAGCCAAGATAGCCACGGTTCTAACTATGGCTACACCTTC; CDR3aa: CASSQDSHGSNYGYTF
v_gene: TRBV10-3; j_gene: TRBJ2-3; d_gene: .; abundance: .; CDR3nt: TGTGCCATTCGTTCAGCTAGCGCAACGTACGCCGGGTCTAGCACAGATACGCAGTATTTT; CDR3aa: CAIRSASATYAGSSTDTQYF
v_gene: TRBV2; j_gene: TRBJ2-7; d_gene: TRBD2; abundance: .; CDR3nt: TGTGCCAGCAGTGACGGACTAGCGGCGTCCTACGAGCAGTACTTC; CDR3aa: CASSDGLAASYEQYF
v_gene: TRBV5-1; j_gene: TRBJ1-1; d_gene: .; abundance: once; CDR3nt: TGCGCCAGCAGCTTGGCCAGGAACACTGAAGCTTTCTTT; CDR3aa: CASSLARNTEAFF
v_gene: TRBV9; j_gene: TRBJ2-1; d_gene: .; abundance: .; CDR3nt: TGTGCCAGCAGCGTAGAAGGAGCTCCTAGCTCCTACAATGAGCAGTTCTTC; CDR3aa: CASSVEGAPSSYNEQFF
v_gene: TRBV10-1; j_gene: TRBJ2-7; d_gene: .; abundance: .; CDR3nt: TGCGCCAGTGCGACTAGTAGCTACGAGCAGTACTTC; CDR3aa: CASATSSYEQYF
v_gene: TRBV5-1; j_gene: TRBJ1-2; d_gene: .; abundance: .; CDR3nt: TGCGCCAGCAGCTTGACAAGCTATGGCTACACCTTC; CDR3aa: CASSLTSYGYTF
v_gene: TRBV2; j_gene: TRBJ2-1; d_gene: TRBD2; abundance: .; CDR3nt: TGTGCCAGCAGCTCGATGGTGGCGGGGGCCTACAATGAGCAGTTCTTC; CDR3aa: CASSSMVAGAYNEQFF
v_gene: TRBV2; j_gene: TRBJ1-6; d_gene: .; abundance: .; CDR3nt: TGTGCCAGCAGTGAATCTCCTGCGGCGTTAATTCACCCCTCCACCCTCCACTTT; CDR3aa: CASSESPAALIHPSTLHF
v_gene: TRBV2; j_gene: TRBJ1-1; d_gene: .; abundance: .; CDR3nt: TGTGCCAGCAGGGACCGGGGGTACACTGAAGCTTTCTTT; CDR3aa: CASRDRGYTEAFF
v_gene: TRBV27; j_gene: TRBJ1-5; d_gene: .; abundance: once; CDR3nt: TGTGCCAGCAGTTTAGCCGGAGAAAGCAATCAGCCCCAGCATTTT; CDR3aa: CASSLAGESNQPQHF
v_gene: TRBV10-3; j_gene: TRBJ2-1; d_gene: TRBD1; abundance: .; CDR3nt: TGTGCCATCAGGTCTGGGACAGGGGGCTTCAATGAGCAGTTCTTC; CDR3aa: CAIRSGTGGFNEQFF
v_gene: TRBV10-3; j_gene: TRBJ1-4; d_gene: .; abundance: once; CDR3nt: TGTGCCATCAGTGGGGAGGTGGGGAATGAAAAACTGTTTTTT; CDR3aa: CAISGEVGNEKLFF
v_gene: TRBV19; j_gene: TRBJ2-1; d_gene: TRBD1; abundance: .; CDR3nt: TGTGCCAGTAGTTTGTGGGGACAGGCCTACAATGAGCAGTTCTTC; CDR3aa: CASSLWGQAYNEQFF
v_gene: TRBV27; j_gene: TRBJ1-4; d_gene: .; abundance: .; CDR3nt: TGTGCCAGCAGTTTATACCCAGGACAGACTAATGAAAAACTGTTTTTT; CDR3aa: CASSLYPGQTNEKLFF
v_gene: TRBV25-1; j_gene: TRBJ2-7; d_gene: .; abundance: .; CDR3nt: TGTGCCATCTCCATGGCCCCCACAAGTTATTGGGAGCAGTACTTC; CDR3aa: CAISMAPTSYWEQYF
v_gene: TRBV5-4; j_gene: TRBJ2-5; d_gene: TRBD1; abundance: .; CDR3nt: TGTGCCAGCAGCTCGCGGGACAGGGTCCAAGAGACCCAGTACTTC; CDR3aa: CASSSRDRVQETQYF
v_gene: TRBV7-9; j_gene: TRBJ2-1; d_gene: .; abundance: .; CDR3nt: TGTTCCAGCAGCTTAGTAAATGAGCAGTTCTTC; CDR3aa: CSSSLVNEQFF